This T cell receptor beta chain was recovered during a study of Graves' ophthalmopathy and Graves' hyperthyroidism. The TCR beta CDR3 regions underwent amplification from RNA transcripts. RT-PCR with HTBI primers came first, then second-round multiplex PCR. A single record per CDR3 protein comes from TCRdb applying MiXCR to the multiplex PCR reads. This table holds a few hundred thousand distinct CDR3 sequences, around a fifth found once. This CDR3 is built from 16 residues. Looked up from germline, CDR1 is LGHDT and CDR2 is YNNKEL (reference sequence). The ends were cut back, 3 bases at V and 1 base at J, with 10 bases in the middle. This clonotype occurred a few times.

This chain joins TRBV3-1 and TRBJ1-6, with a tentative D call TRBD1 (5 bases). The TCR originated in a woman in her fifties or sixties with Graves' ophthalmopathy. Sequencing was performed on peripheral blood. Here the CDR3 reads CASSQGRGSYNSPLHF. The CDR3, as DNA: TGTGCCAGCAGCCAGGGAAGGGGATCCTATAATTCACCCCTCCACTTT.